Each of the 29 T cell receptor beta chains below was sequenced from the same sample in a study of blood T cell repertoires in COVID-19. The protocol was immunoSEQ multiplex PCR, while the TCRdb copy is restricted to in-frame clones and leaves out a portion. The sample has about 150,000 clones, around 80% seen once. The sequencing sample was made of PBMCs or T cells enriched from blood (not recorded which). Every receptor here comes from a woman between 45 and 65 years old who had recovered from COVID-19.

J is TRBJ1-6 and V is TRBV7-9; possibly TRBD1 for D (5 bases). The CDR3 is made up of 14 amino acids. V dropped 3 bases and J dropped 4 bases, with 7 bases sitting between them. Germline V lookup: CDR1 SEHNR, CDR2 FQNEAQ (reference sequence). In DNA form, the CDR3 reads TGTGCCAGCAGCTTCGGGGGATATAATTCACCCCTCCACTTT. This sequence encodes CASSFGGYNSPLHF.

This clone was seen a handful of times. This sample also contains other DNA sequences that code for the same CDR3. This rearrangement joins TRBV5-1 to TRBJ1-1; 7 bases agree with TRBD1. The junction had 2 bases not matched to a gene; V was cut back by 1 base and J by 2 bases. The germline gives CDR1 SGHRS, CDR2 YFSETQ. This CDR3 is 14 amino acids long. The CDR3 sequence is CASSLTGANTEAFF. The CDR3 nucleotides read TGCGCCAGCAGCTTGACAGGGGCCAACACTGAAGCTTTCTTT.

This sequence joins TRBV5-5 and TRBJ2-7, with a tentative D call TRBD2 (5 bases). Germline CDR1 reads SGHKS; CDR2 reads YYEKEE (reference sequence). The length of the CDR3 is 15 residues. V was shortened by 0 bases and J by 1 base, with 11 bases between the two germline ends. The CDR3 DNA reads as TGTGCCAGCAGCTTGGAAATGGAGGCTTCCTACGAGCAGTACTTC. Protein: CASSLEMEASYEQYF.

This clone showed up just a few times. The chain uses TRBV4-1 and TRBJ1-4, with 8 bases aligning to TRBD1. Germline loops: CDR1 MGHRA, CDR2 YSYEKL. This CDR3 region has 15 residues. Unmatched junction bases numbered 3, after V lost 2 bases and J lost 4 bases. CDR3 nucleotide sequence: TGCGCCAGCAGCCAAAGGGACAGGAGTAATGAAAAACTGTTTTTT. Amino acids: CASSQRDRSNEKLFF.

The CDR3 protein is CASSQDQGALNQPQHF. The CDR3 region has the DNA TGTGCCAGCAGCCAAGACCAGGGGGCCCTCAATCAGCCCCAGCATTTT. V usage is TRBV4-2 and J usage is TRBJ1-5; TRBD1 matches 8 bases. The J segment lost 3 bases and the V segment lost 0 bases, leaving 4 bases of the junction unmatched. The V gene's germline CDR1 is LGHNA and CDR2 YNFKEQ. The length of the CDR3 is 16 residues.

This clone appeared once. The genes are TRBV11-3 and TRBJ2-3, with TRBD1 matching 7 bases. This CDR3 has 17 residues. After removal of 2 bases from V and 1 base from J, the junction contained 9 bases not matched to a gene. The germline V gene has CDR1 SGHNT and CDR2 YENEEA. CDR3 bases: TGTGCCAGCAGCTTATCCCCACAGGGGAGAGGCACAGATACGCAGTATTTT. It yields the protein CASSLSPQGRGTDTQYF.

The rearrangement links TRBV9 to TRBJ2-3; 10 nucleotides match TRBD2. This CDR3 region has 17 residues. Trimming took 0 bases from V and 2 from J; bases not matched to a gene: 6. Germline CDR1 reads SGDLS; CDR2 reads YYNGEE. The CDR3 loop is CASSVVERGGYTDTQYF. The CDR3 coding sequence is TGTGCCAGCAGCGTAGTGGAGCGGGGGGGCTACACAGATACGCAGTATTTT.

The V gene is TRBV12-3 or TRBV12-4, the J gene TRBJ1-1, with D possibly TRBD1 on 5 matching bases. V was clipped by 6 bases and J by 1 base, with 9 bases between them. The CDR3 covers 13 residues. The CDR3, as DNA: TGTGCCAGCAGCTACGGACAGAACACTGAAGCTTTCTTT. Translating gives CASSYGQNTEAFF.

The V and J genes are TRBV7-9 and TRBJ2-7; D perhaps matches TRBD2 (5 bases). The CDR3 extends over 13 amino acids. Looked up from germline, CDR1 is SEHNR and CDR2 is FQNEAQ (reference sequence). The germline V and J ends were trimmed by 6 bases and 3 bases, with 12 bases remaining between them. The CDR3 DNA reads TGTGCCAGCAGTCATCAAGCGGACTACGAGCAGTACGTC. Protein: CASSHQADYEQYV.

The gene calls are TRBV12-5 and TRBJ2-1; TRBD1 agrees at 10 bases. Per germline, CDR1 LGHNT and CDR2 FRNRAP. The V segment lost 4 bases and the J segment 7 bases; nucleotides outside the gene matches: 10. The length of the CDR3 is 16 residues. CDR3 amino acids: CASGSGGTGEVNEQFF. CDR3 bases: TGTGCTAGTGGTTCTGGTGGGACAGGGGAAGTGAATGAGCAGTTCTTC.

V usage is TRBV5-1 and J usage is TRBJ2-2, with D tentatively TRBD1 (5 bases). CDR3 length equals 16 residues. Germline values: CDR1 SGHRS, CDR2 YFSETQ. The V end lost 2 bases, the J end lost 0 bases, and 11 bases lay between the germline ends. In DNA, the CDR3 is TGCGCCAGCAGCTTATTTGGACACGCGAACACCGGGGAGCTGTTTTTT. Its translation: CASSLFGHANTGELFF.

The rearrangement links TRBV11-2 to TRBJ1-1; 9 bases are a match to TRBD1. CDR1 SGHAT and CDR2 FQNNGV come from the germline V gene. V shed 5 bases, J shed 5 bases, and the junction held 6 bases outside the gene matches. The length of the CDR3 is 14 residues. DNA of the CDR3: TGTGCCAGCAGCCAACGACAGGGGGAAACTGAAGCTTTCTTT. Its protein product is CASSQRQGETEAFF.

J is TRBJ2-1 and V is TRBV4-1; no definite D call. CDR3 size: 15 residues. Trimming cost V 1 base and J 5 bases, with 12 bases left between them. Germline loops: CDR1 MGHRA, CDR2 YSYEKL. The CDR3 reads CASSQGPNRDNEQFF. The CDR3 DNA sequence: TGCGCCAGCAGCCAAGGACCAAACCGGGACAATGAGCAGTTCTTC.

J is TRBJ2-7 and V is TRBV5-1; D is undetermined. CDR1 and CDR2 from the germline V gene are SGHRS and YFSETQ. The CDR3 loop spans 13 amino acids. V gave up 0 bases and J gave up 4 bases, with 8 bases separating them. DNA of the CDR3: TGCGCCAGCAGCTTGGAGCCCCTTTACGAGCAGTACGTC. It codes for CASSLEPLYEQYV.

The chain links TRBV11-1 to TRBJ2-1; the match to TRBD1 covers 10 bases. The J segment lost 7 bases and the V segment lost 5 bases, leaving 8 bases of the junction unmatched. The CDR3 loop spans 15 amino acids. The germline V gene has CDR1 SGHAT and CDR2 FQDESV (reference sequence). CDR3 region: CASSRRQGARNEQFF. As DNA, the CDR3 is TGTGCCAGCAGCCGGCGACAGGGGGCGCGGAATGAGCAGTTCTTC. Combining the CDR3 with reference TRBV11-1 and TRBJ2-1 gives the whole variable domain EAEVAQSPRYKITEKSQAVAFWCDPISGHATLYWYRQILGQGPELLVQFQDESVVDDSQLPKDRFSAERLKGVDSTLKIQPAELGDSAMYLCASSRRQGARNEQFFGPGTRLTVL.

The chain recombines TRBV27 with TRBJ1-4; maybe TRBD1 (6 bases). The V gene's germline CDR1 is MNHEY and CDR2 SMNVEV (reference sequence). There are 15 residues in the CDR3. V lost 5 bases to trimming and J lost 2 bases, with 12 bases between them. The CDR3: CASSTAGATNEKLFF. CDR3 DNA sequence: TGTGCCAGCAGTACCGCAGGGGCGACTAATGAAAAACTGTTTTTT.

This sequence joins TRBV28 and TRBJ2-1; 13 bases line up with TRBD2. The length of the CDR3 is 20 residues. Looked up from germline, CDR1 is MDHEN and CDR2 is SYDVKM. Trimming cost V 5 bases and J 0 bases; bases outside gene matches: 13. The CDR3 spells CASSPTGLAGSPYSYNEQFF. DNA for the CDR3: TGTGCCAGCAGTCCAACGGGACTAGCGGGGAGTCCGTACTCCTACAATGAGCAGTTCTTC.

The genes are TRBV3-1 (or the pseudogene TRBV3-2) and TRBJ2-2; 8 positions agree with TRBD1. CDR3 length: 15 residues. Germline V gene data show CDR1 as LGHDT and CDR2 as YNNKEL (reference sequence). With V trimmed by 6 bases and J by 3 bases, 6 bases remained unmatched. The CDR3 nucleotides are TGTGCCAGCAGACATGACAGGGGCTACACCGGGGAGCTGTTTTTT. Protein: CASRHDRGYTGELFF.

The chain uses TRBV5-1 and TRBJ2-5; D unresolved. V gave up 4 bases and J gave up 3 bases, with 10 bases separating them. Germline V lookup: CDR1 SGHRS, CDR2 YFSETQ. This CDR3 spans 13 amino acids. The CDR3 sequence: CASSVTVEETQYF. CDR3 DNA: TGCGCCAGCAGCGTAACGGTGGAAGAGACCCAGTACTTC. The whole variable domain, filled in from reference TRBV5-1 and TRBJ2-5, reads KAGVTQTPRYLIKTRGQQVTLSCSPISGHRSVSWYQQTPGQGLQFLFEYFSETQRNKGNFPGRFSGRQFSNSRSEMNVSTLELGDSALYLCASSVTVEETQYFGPGTRLLVL.

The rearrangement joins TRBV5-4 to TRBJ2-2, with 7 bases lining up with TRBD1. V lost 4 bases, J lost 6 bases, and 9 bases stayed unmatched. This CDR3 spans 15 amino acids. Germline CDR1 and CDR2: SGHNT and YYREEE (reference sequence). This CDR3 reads CASSIGQAVAGELFF. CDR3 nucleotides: TGTGCCAGCAGCATCGGACAGGCGGTCGCCGGGGAGCTGTTTTTT. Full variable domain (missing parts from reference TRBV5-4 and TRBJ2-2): ETGVTQSPTHLIKTRGQQVTLRCSSQSGHNTVSWYQQALGQGPQFIFQYYREEENGRGNFPPRFSGLQFPNYSSELNVNALELDDSALYLCASSIGQAVAGELFFGEGSRLTVL.

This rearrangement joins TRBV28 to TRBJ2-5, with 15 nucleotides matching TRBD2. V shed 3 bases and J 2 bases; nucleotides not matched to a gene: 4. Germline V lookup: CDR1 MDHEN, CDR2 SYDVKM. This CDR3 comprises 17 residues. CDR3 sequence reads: CASSFGLAGGLQETQYF. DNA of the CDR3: TGTGCCAGCAGTTTCGGACTAGCGGGGGGGTTGCAAGAGACCCAGTACTTC.

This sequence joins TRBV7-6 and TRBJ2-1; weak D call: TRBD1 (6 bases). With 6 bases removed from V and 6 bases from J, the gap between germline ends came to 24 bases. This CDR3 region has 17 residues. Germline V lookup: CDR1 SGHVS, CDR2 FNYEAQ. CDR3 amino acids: CASSLSTSPKGGNEQFF. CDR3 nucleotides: TGTGCCAGCAGTCTCAGTACCAGCCCAAAAGGGGGCAATGAGCAGTTCTTC.

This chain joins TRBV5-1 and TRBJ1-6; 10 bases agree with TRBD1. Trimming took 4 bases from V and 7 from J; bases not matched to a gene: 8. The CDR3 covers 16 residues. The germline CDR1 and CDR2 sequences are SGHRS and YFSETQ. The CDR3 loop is CASSEPGQGRNSPLHF. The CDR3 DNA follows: TGCGCCAGCAGCGAGCCGGGACAGGGGAGGAATTCACCCCTCCACTTT. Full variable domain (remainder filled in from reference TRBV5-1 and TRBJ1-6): KAGVTQTPRYLIKTRGQQVTLSCSPISGHRSVSWYQQTPGQGLQFLFEYFSETQRNKGNFPGRFSGRQFSNSRSEMNVSTLELGDSALYLCASSEPGQGRNSPLHFGNGTRLTVT.

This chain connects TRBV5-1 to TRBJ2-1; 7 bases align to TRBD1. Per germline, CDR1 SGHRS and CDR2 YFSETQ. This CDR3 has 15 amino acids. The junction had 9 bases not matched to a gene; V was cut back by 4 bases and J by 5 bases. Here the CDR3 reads CASSGPWTGDNEQFF. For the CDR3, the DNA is TGCGCCAGCAGCGGGCCTTGGACAGGCGACAATGAGCAGTTCTTC.

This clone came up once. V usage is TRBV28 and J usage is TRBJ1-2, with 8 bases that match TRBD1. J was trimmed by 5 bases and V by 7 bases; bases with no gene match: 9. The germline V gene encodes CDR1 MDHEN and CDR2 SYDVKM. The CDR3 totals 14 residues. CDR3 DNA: TGTGCCAGCATTCCCGACAGGGGCCTTTATGGCTACACCTTC. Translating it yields CASIPDRGLYGYTF.

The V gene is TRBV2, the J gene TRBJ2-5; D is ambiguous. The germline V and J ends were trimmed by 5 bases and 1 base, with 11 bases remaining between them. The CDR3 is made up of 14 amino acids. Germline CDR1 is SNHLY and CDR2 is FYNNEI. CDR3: CASSFLSSQETQYF. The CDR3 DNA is TGTGCCAGCAGTTTCCTGAGCTCCCAAGAGACCCAGTACTTC.

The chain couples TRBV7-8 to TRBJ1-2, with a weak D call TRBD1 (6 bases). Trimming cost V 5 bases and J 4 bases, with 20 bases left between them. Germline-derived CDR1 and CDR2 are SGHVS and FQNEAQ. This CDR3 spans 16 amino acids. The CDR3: CASSLNYREFGYGYTF. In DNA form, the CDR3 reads TGTGCCAGCAGCCTAAATTACAGGGAGTTTGGCTATGGCTACACCTTC.

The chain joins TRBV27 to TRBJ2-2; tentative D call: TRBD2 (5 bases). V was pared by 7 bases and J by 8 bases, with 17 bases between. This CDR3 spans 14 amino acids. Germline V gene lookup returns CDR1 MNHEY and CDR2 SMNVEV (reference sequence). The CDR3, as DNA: TGTGCCAGCACCTTGTACTGGGAGTGGGGGGAGCTGTTTTTT. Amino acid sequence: CASTLYWEWGELFF.

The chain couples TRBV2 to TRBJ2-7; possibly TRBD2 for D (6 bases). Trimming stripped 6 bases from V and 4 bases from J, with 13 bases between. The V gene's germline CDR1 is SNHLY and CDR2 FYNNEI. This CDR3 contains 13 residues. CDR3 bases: TGTGCCAGCAGGGGGGGACCCGCTTACGAGCAGTACTTC. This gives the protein CASRGGPAYEQYF.